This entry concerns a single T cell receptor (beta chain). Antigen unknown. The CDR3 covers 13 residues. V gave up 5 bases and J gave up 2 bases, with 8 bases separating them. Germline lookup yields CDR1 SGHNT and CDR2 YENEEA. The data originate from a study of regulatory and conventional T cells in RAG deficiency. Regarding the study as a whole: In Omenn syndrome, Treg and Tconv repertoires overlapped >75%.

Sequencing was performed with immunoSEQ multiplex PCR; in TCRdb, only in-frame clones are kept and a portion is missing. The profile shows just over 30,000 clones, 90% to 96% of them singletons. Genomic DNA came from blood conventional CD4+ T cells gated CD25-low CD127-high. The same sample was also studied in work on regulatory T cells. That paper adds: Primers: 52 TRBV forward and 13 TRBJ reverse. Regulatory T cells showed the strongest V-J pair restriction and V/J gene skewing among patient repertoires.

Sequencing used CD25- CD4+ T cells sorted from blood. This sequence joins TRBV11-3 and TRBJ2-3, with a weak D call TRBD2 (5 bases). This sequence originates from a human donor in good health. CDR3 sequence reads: CASSAGDTDTQYF. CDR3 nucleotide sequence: TGTGCCAGCAGCGCCGGGGACACAGATACGCAGTATTTT.